Each of the 17 T cell receptor beta chains below was sequenced from the same sample in a study of molecular identifiers for immune sequencing clone quantification (dated by TCRdb to the late 2010s). The library was produced with PCR. The instrument was a NextSeq 500. TCRdb's own reprocessing of the public reads used fastp at Q25 and MiXCR and kept productive beta chains. Each CDR3 protein appears once, grouped with its most common genes and DNA. The sample table shows some 590,000 distinct CDR3 sequences, and roughly 27% are seen once. The top ten clones comprise 0.7% to 0.95% of the sample. The sample comprised naive CD8+ T cells from blood, with Jurkat cell RNA spiked in. The meaning of the sample's cell subset or site label: FACS-sorted CD8+CD4-CCR7+CD45RA+ naive T cells. The origin of the receptors is a human donor in good health. Some libraries in this study had Jurkat cell RNA spiked in.

As concerns this clonotype: One base away lies a much larger clone, so this may be a sequencing read error. The chain has TRBV6-5 and TRBJ1-1; possibly TRBD1 for D (5 bases). The CDR3 runs 18 residues. Germline V CDR1 and CDR2: MNHEY, SVGAGI. CDR3 region: CAGSWSLREGFVGTEAFF. Here the CDR3 DNA reads TGTGCCGGCAGTTGGTCCCTCAGGGAGGGTTTTGTGGGAACTGAAGCTTTCTTT.

The sample holds a few counts of this clonotype. The chain links TRBV7-2 to TRBJ2-7, with a tentative D call TRBD2 (6 bases). CDR1 and CDR2 (germline): SGHTA, FQGNSA. V lost 2 bases, J lost 7 bases, and 18 bases lay in between. CDR3 length: 15 residues. The CDR3 region is CASSLSARPGGEQYF. CDR3 in DNA: TGTGCCAGCAGCTTATCGGCGAGACCCGGAGGGGAGCAGTACTTC.

Many counts were recorded for this clonotype. This chain joins TRBV11-2 and TRBJ2-1, with D possibly being TRBD2 (5 bases). The CDR3 runs to 14 residues. The V gene lost 5 bases and the J gene lost 0 bases, with 8 bases spanning the gap. Germline CDR1 reads SGHAT; CDR2 reads FQNNGV. Here the CDR3 DNA reads TGTGCCAGCAGCGGGGAGAGCTCCTACAATGAGCAGTTCTTC. Encoded protein: CASSGESSYNEQFF.

For this clonotype: A much bigger clone sits one base away, suggesting this may be a read error. The chain recombines TRBV4-2 with TRBJ2-7; D assignment may be TRBD1 or TRBD2 (5 bases each). Trimming removed 3 bases from V and 2 bases from J, with 11 bases in between. The CDR3 is 14 residues long. Germline V gene lookup returns CDR1 LGHNA and CDR2 YNFKEQ. CDR3 residues: CASSQAGTPYEQYF. The CDR3 DNA follows: TGTGCCAGCAGCCAGGCCGGGACGCCCTACGAGCAGTACTTC.

This clonotype was counted between two and nine times. At one end, the junction sequence differs from germline, possibly due to a read error. The chain links TRBV30 to TRBJ2-7; tentatively, D is TRBD2 (5 bases). The CDR3 extends over 13 amino acids. Germline V gene lookup returns CDR1 GTSNPN and CDR2 SVGIG (reference sequence). As DNA, the CDR3 is TGTGCCTGGAGTGTACTAGGATCCTCCGAGCAGTACTTC. Protein: CAWSVLGSSEQYF.

Comment on this clonotype: A much larger clone is a single base away; this may be a read error. V is TRBV5-4 and J is TRBJ2-3, with 11 bases matching TRBD2. Looked up from germline, CDR1 is SGHNT and CDR2 is YYREEE (reference sequence). CDR3 length equals 16 residues. The CDR3 region is CANSLGTSGYTDTQYF. DNA for the CDR3: TGTGCCAACAGCTTGGGGACTAGCGGATACACAGATACGCAGTATTTT.

With regard to this clonotype: This may be a read error: a much more frequent sequence differs by one nucleotide. The J gene is TRBJ1-1, the V gene TRBV7-9, with no clear D. The CDR3 length is 13 residues. V shed 5 bases and J shed 4 bases, with 11 bases lying between them. Germline-derived CDR1 and CDR2 are SEHNR and FQNEAQ (reference sequence). CDR3 nucleotide sequence: TGTGCCAGCAGCCCAACAGAGGCCACTGAAGCTTTCTTT. This gives the protein CASSPTEATEAFF. Full variable domain (remainder filled in from reference TRBV7-9 and TRBJ1-1): DTGVSQNPRHKITKRGQNVTFRCDPISEHNRLYWYRQTLGQGPEFLTYFQNEAQLEKSRLLSDRFSAERPKGSFSTLEIQRTEQGDSAMYLCASSPTEATEAFFGQGTRLTVV.

This clonotype was seen more than once but under ten times. The chain combines TRBV7-9 with TRBJ1-1, with TRBD1 matching over 10 bases. The CDR3 extends over 19 amino acids. V shed 5 bases and J 6 bases; nucleotides not matched to a gene: 21. Per germline, CDR1 SEHNR and CDR2 FQNEAQ (reference sequence). The CDR3 spells CASSPPRDRGTPEFAEAFF. The CDR3 DNA reads as TGTGCCAGCAGCCCCCCCCGGGACAGGGGCACCCCCGAGTTCGCTGAAGCTTTCTTT.

In its sample, this clonotype was seen a few times. The junction does not match germline at one end; this may be a read error. This chain links TRBV5-1 with TRBJ2-6, with D tentatively TRBD1 or TRBD2 (6 bases each). This CDR3 spans 15 amino acids. Germline V gene data show CDR1 as SGHRS and CDR2 as YFSETQ. DNA for the CDR3: TGCGCCGGCAGCCCGGGGGCCTCTGGGGCCAACGTCCTGACTTTC. This encodes CAGSPGASGANVLTF.

The chain couples TRBV27 to TRBJ2-5; tentatively, D is TRBD2 (7 bases). The CDR3 runs to 15 residues. With 5 bases removed from V and 1 base from J, the gap between germline ends came to 14 bases. Germline V lookup: CDR1 MNHEY, CDR2 SMNVEV (reference sequence). CDR3 DNA sequence: TGTGCCAGCAGTGACTCGCGGGGGCTCCAAGAGACCCAGTACTTC. Translating it yields CASSDSRGLQETQYF.

The genes are TRBV21-1 and TRBJ2-7; TRBD2 reflects the table's D call only, with no check against the DNA. TRBV21-1 corresponds to a pseudogene. The CDR3 loop spans 18 amino acids. In DNA form, the CDR3 reads TGTGCCAGCAGCACCTACCTGACTAGCGGGGCCGAAGTCTACGAGCAGTACTTC. Encoded protein: CASSTYLTSGAEVYEQYF.

This clonotype was counted at least ten times. CDR3 bases: TGCAGTGCTCGACGACTAGCGGGGGCCTCCTACGAGCAGTACTTC. Its protein product is CSARRLAGASYEQYF. The rearrangement links TRBV20-1 to TRBJ2-7; 12 nucleotides line up with TRBD2. After removal of 5 bases from V and 0 bases from J, the junction contained 5 bases not matched to a gene. Per the germline V gene, CDR1 is DFQATT and CDR2 is SNEGSKA (reference sequence). This CDR3 is 15 amino acids long.

As for this clonotype: A read error is possible here, since a much larger clone lies one base away. Written as DNA, the CDR3 is TGCGCCAGCAGCCCCGACGGGATCCCTGGAGAAAAACTGCTTTTT. This encodes CASSPDGIPGEKLLF. The chain has TRBV5-1 and TRBJ1-4; D unresolved. Germline CDR1 reads SGHRS; CDR2 reads YFSETQ. CDR3 length: 15 residues. Drawing the rest from reference TRBV5-1 and TRBJ1-4, the complete variable domain is KAGVTQTPRYLIKTRGQQVTLSCSPISGHRSVSWYQQTPGQGLQFLFEYFSETQRNKGNFPGRFSGRQFSNSRSEMNVSTLELGDSALYLCASSPDGIPGEKLLFGSGTQLSVL.

This clonotype has at least ten counts. The rearrangement links TRBV29-1 to TRBJ2-3; 10 bases map to TRBD2. The CDR3 is 15 amino acids. Germline-derived CDR1 and CDR2 are SQVTM and ANQGSEA. V trimming: 4 bases; J trimming: 2 bases; junction bases outside the gene matches: 6. The CDR3 bases are TGCAGCGTTGGTCCTAGCGGGAGTCCCACAGATACGCAGTATTTT. Its translation is CSVGPSGSPTDTQYF.

This clonotype has a count of ten or more. The chain combines TRBV19 with TRBJ1-5; no clear D. CDR1 is LNHDA and CDR2 is SQIVND in the germline V gene (reference sequence). This CDR3 contains 12 residues. V gave up 3 bases and J gave up 6 bases, with 6 bases separating them. The DNA for the CDR3 is TGTGCCAGTAGTATGTGGAGTCAGCCCCAGCATTTT. It is translated as CASSMWSQPQHF.

This clonotype was seen a single time. A much larger clone lies one base from this, so it may be a read error. The chain combines TRBV12-5 with TRBJ1-1; D is perhaps TRBD1 (6 bases). This CDR3 comprises 19 residues. Per the germline V gene, CDR1 is LGHNT and CDR2 is FRNRAP. For the CDR3, the DNA is TGTGCTAGTGGTTTGGTAGGGGTTAGGACAGCAACGTTGAACGCTGAAGCTTTCTTT. Translation gives CASGLVGVRTATLNAEAFF.

This clonotype showed up just a few times. The chain employs TRBV7-9 and TRBJ2-2, with 10 bases that match TRBD1. This CDR3 is 16 amino acids long. Germline CDR1 and CDR2: SEHNR and FQNEAQ (reference sequence). V trimming: 7 bases; J trimming: 1 base; junction bases outside the gene matches: 6. CDR3 loop: CASTIRDRGNTGELFF. The DNA of the CDR3 is TGTGCCAGCACCATACGGGACAGGGGGAACACCGGGGAGCTGTTTTTT.